This passage covers 20 T cell receptor beta chains from one sample sequenced in a study of beta chain features in type 1 diabetes. The study, taken as a whole, reports: Shortening of TCRB CDR3s, moderate but significant, appeared in all four CD4+ subsets of Type 1 diabetes patients.

These receptors' targets are unknown. Every bit of the isolated RNA underwent reverse transcription, so sequencing read expressed TCRB transcripts. Using immunoSEQ multiplex PCR, the repertoire was profiled, and TCRdb retains in-frame clones only, with some absent. The sample carries some 330,000 clones, over 9.5% recorded once. The sample was naive CD4+ T cells from blood. The receptor set was obtained from a woman aged 18-29 years with type 1 diabetes.

In this sample, this clone turned up a few times. The chain recombines TRBV5-1 with TRBJ1-2, with D maybe TRBD1 (6 bases). CDR3 size: 12 residues. Trimming stripped 3 bases from V and 5 bases from J, with 8 bases between. Germline V gene sequence: CDR1 SGHRS, CDR2 YFSETQ. The CDR3 sequence is CASSYREYGYTF. The CDR3 DNA sequence: TGCGCCAGCAGCTACAGGGAGTATGGCTACACCTTC.

This chain links TRBV7-2 with TRBJ1-4; 10 bases line up with TRBD1. There are 15 residues in the CDR3. Germline assignment: CDR1 SGHTA and CDR2 FQGNSA. V lost 7 bases to trimming and J lost 2 bases; unmatched junction nucleotides: 4. CDR3 bases: TGTGCCAGCAAGGACAGGGGGTCGACTAATGAAAAACTGTTTTTT. Encoded protein: CASKDRGSTNEKLFF. Combining the CDR3 with reference TRBV7-2 and TRBJ1-4 gives the whole variable domain GAGVSQSPSNKVTEKGKDVELRCDPISGHTALYWYRQSLGQGLEFLIYFQGNSAPDKSGLPSDRFSAERTGGSVSTLTIQRTQQEDSAVYLCASKDRGSTNEKLFFGSGTQLSVL.

This clone was recorded a few times. V and J are TRBV7-2 and TRBJ2-3; D is perhaps TRBD2 (6 bases). Germline CDR1 reads SGHTA; CDR2 reads FQGNSA. V was clipped by 0 bases and J by 2 bases, with 12 bases between them. The CDR3 is 16 amino acids. This CDR3 is CASSLALGGDTDTQYF. The CDR3 region has the DNA TGTGCCAGCAGCTTAGCGCTTGGCGGGGACACAGATACGCAGTATTTT. Using reference TRBV7-2 and TRBJ2-3 for the parts outside the CDR3, the full variable domain is GAGVSQSPSNKVTEKGKDVELRCDPISGHTALYWYRQSLGQGLEFLIYFQGNSAPDKSGLPSDRFSAERTGGSVSTLTIQRTQQEDSAVYLCASSLALGGDTDTQYFGPGTRLTVL.

The rearrangement joins TRBV7-3 to TRBJ2-2, with 8 bases that match TRBD2. V shed 5 bases and J 6 bases; nucleotides not matched to a gene: 5. CDR3 size: 14 residues. Germline CDR1 reads SGHTA; CDR2 reads FQGTGA. CDR3 nucleotides: TGTGCCAGCAGCCCGGGAGGGATCGCCGGGGAGCTGTTTTTT. As protein: CASSPGGIAGELFF.

This clone has a handful of counts. V usage is TRBV7-2 and J usage is TRBJ1-6, with D perhaps TRBD1 (6 bases). Per germline, CDR1 SGHTA and CDR2 FQGNSA. Trimming took 0 bases from V and 9 from J, leaving 15 bases between them. CDR3 length equals 16 residues. The CDR3 sequence is CASSLANPRGGSPLHF. The CDR3 bases are TGTGCCAGCAGCTTAGCGAATCCCAGGGGCGGTTCACCCCTCCACTTT.

The gene calls are TRBV4-2 and TRBJ2-7, with 10 bases lining up with TRBD2. The CDR3 extends over 16 amino acids. With V trimmed by 7 bases and J by 5 bases, 14 bases remained unmatched. Germline CDR1 is LGHNA and CDR2 is YNFKEQ. The CDR3 DNA reads as TGTGCCAGCACCCGAACGGAACTAGCGGGGTCCCACGAGCAGTACTTC. Amino acids: CASTRTELAGSHEQYF.

There are a few counts of this clone. The V call is TRBV7-6, the J call TRBJ1-4; D is undetermined. V lost 8 bases, J lost 0 bases, and 13 bases lay in between. CDR3 length: 15 residues. Germline assignment: CDR1 SGHVS and CDR2 FNYEAQ. Here the CDR3 DNA reads TGTGCCAGCCGCAGTGGGCGAGCAACTAATGAAAAACTGTTTTTT. It specifies CASRSGRATNEKLFF. Combining the CDR3 with reference TRBV7-6 and TRBJ1-4 gives the whole variable domain GAGVSQSPRYKVTKRGQDVALRCDPISGHVSLYWYRQALGQGPEFLTYFNYEAQQDKSGLPNDRFSAERPEGSISTLTIQRTEQRDSAMYRCASRSGRATNEKLFFGSGTQLSVL.

The CDR3 region is CASSPGQPPETQYF. The CDR3, as DNA: TGTGCCAGCAGCCCCGGACAGCCGCCGGAGACCCAGTACTTC. The rearrangement joins TRBV28 to TRBJ2-5, with a weak D call TRBD1 (6 bases). Germline-derived CDR1 and CDR2 are MDHEN and SYDVKM. The CDR3 runs 14 residues. V shed 6 bases and J shed 5 bases, with 16 bases lying between them. Full variable domain (rest looked up from reference TRBV28 and TRBJ2-5): DVKVTQSSRYLVKRTGEKVFLECVQDMDHENMFWYRQDPGLGLRLIYFSYDVKMKEKGDIPEGYSVSREKKERFSLILESASTNQTSMYLCASSPGQPPETQYFGPGTRLLVL.

This clone was seen more than once but under ten times. This chain joins TRBV7-2 and TRBJ2-7; 12 bases match TRBD2. The CDR3 has 16 amino acids. V gave up 5 bases and J gave up 4 bases; unmatched junction bases: 9. Germline-derived CDR1 and CDR2 are SGHTA and FQGNSA. The CDR3 nucleotides read TGTGCCAGCAGCAACCTAGCGGGGGGGCGGTCTTACGAGCAGTACTTC. The encoded protein is CASSNLAGGRSYEQYF.

A few counts support this clone. V usage is TRBV6-5 and J usage is TRBJ1-1; the D gene is possibly TRBD1 (6 bases). Trimming cost V 7 bases and J 12 bases, with 21 bases left between them. The CDR3 has 13 amino acids. Looked up from germline, CDR1 is MNHEY and CDR2 is SVGAGI. CDR3: CASTRGGEVKSFF. In DNA, the CDR3 is TGTGCCAGCACCCGTGGGGGCGAAGTTAAGTCTTTCTTT.

The chain employs TRBV5-1 and TRBJ2-2; D remains unclear. Per germline, CDR1 SGHRS and CDR2 YFSETQ. Trimming cost V 3 bases and J 6 bases, with 6 bases left between them. This CDR3 is 12 amino acids long. CDR3 nucleotide sequence: TGCGCCAGCAGCTCAACTCCCGGGGAGCTGTTTTTT. Translated, it gives CASSSTPGELFF.

Here the CDR3 reads CASSLVQGAQTQYF. The DNA for the CDR3 is TGTGCCAGCAGCTTGGTCCAGGGGGCCCAGACCCAGTACTTC. The chain couples TRBV5-6 to TRBJ2-5; 8 bases are shared with TRBD1. This CDR3 comprises 14 residues. Looked up from germline, CDR1 is SGHDT and CDR2 is YYEEEE. With 0 bases clipped from V and 6 bases from J, the junction kept 4 bases outside the gene matches.

This clone was detected a few times. The genes are TRBV4-1 and TRBJ1-2, with unresolved D. V lost 6 bases and J 2 bases, leaving 13 bases between the germline ends. Germline CDR1 is MGHRA and CDR2 is YSYEKL. This CDR3 region has 14 residues. This CDR3 is CASRIAGSNYGYTF. CDR3 coding DNA: TGCGCCAGCAGGATCGCGGGATCCAACTATGGCTACACCTTC.

Comments on this clone: The sample carries other DNA sequences with the same CDR3. The chain carries TRBV28 and TRBJ2-7, with unresolved D. Germline values: CDR1 MDHEN, CDR2 SYDVKM. V was pared by 9 bases and J by 5 bases, with 5 bases between. The CDR3 consists of 9 residues. The CDR3 region is CASGDEQYF. DNA of the CDR3: TGTGCCAGTGGAGACGAGCAGTACTTC.

This clone appeared a few times. The gene calls are TRBV25-1 and TRBJ2-3; D is possibly TRBD1 (6 bases). Germline loops: CDR1 MGHDK, CDR2 SYGVNS. The CDR3 spans 16 residues. V gave up 4 bases and J gave up 4 bases, with 18 bases separating them. CDR3 amino acids: CASSGYRQGIPDTQYF. CDR3 sequence (DNA): TGTGCCAGCAGTGGCTACCGGCAGGGGATACCAGATACGCAGTATTTT.

This chain connects TRBV11-2 to TRBJ2-3, with D possibly matching TRBD1 (6 bases). The germline gives CDR1 SGHAT, CDR2 FQNNGV. The CDR3 totals 16 residues. V lost 4 bases to trimming and J lost 2 bases, with 16 bases between them. CDR3 residues: CASSSFVWGHTDTQYF. CDR3 nucleotide sequence: TGTGCCAGCAGCTCTTTTGTGTGGGGGCACACAGATACGCAGTATTTT.

V usage is TRBV7-2 and J usage is TRBJ2-7; maybe TRBD1 (5 bases). V was cut by 4 bases and J by 2 bases, with 12 bases left in between. Looked up from germline, CDR1 is SGHTA and CDR2 is FQGNSA. This CDR3 has 14 residues. CDR3 loop: CASSSQAGTYEQYF. The CDR3 DNA reads TGTGCCAGCAGCTCTCAGGCAGGGACCTACGAGCAGTACTTC. Combining the CDR3 with reference TRBV7-2 and TRBJ2-7 gives the whole variable domain GAGVSQSPSNKVTEKGKDVELRCDPISGHTALYWYRQSLGQGLEFLIYFQGNSAPDKSGLPSDRFSAERTGGSVSTLTIQRTQQEDSAVYLCASSSQAGTYEQYFGPGTRLTVT.

This clone was detected only a few times. CDR3 sequence (DNA): TGCAGTGCCCGAGAGGGCACCTTC. It codes for CSAREGTF. The chain recombines TRBV20-1 with TRBJ1-2; no clear D. The CDR3 totals 8 residues. V was trimmed by 6 bases and J by 13 bases, leaving 9 bases between them. Germline values: CDR1 DFQATT, CDR2 SNEGSKA (reference sequence).

The J gene is TRBJ2-5, the V gene TRBV27; 15 nucleotides line up with TRBD2. The V and J ends lost 7 bases and 2 bases, in that order; junction bases with no gene match: 5. Germline CDR1 and CDR2: MNHEY and SMNVEV (reference sequence). This CDR3 has 16 residues. The CDR3 DNA reads TGTGCCAGCAAGACTGGACTAGCGGGAGGGCAAGAGACCCAGTACTTC. This encodes CASKTGLAGGQETQYF.

The chain is built from TRBV11-1 and TRBJ2-7; D unresolved. Trimming pared 5 bases from V and 2 bases from J, leaving 7 bases between. The CDR3 is made up of 12 amino acids. Germline lookup yields CDR1 SGHAT and CDR2 FQDESV (reference sequence). CDR3 sequence (DNA): TGTGCCAGCAGCCCGAGGACCTACGAGCAGTACTTC. The encoded protein is CASSPRTYEQYF.